This T cell receptor (beta chain) was observed in a study of shared T cell receptors in the human thymus. The CDR3 consists of 11 residues. CDR1 SNHLY and CDR2 FYNNEI come from the germline V gene. Between the trimmed V and J ends, which lost 7 bases and 7 bases, there was a span of 5 bases. The data were produced by immunoSEQ multiplex PCR, yet TCRdb's version contains in-frame clones alone and is incomplete. The sample has some 640,000 clones, 70% to 90% seen once; the top ten hold over 0.008%. These sequences were also reported in another study, on human thymus T cells. That paper adds: Immunologically healthy infants in Finland undergoing congenital heart defect surgery were the donors.

Material: thymocytes. This sequence joins TRBV2 and TRBJ1-6; D unresolved. The TCR originated in a boy in the first two years of life with a congenital heart defect. The CDR3 protein is CASIRNSPLHF. The CDR3 coding sequence is TGTGCCAGCATACGGAATTCACCCCTCCACTTT. The whole variable domain, remainder taken from reference TRBV2 and TRBJ1-6, is EPEVTQTPSHQVTQMGQEVILRCVPISNHLYFYWYRQILGQKVEFLVSFYNNEISEKSEIFDDQFSVERPDGSNFTLKIRSTKLEDSAMYFCASIRNSPLHFGNGTRLTVT.